The source of this TCR beta chain is a study of shared clonotypes between healthy human individuals. A note on this clone: The antigen remains unidentified.

Terminally differentiated effector memory CD45RA+ cells were excluded from the naive CD8 cells, which were CD45RO-negative and positively selected for CCR7. General study results and limits: Researchers found naive subsets generally carried larger estimated richness than memory subsets. When naive CD4 clonotypes were compared across a few donors, around 5% were shared.

Produced via immunoSEQ multiplex PCR; TCRdb's table is partial and in-frame only. The top ten hold approximately 25% of the sample, which has some 740,000 clones, approximately 92% seen once. V lost 0 bases to trimming and J lost 0 bases, with 15 bases between them. The CDR3 spans 18 residues. CDR1 is WNHNN, CDR2 SYGVQD, per germline (reference sequence). The sample consisted of naive CD8+ T cells sorted from blood. The genes are TRBV10-1 and TRBJ2-1; tentative D call: TRBD1 (6 bases). This sequence originates from a man younger than 40 in good health. The CDR3 here is CASSESGGPGYSYNEQFF. The DNA for the CDR3 is TGCGCCAGCAGTGAGTCAGGGGGTCCTGGCTACTCCTACAATGAGCAGTTCTTC.